One sample yielded the 9 T cell receptor beta chains listed below, sequenced in a study of blood T cells in healthy people across ages. The authors ran a second PCR of roughly 6 to 12 cycles using a sample-barcoded 5' primer and a J-beta primer mix. A single record per CDR3 protein comes from TCRdb applying MiXCR to the 5' RACE reads. The table includes 550,000 to 750,000 distinct CDR3 sequences, approximately 21% detected once. Input material: blood. All receptors derive from a man in his 70s in good health.

Note on this clonotype: Possible read error: a much larger clone is one base away. This chain links TRBV20-1 with TRBJ2-7, with D possibly being TRBD1 (6 bases). V lost 6 bases and J 2 bases, leaving 8 bases between the germline ends. The CDR3 contains 11 residues. The germline gives CDR1 DFQATT, CDR2 SNEGSKA (reference sequence). In DNA, the CDR3 is TGCAGTGCACGACAGGCCTACGAGCAGTACTTC. It specifies CSARQAYEQYF.

This clonotype showed up just a few times. The junction does not match germline at one end; this may be a read error. The rearrangement joins TRBV3-1 to TRBJ2-7; D uncertain. This CDR3 has 12 residues. Germline V gene lookup returns CDR1 LGHDT and CDR2 YNNKEL (reference sequence). The CDR3 nucleotides read TGTGCCAGCAACCAAGTAGCCCACGAGCAGTACTTC. This translates into CASNQVAHEQYF.

This clonotype was seen many times. The chain is built from TRBV20-1 and TRBJ1-4, with 9 nucleotides matching TRBD1. V shed 6 bases, J shed 5 bases, and the junction held 4 bases outside the gene matches. The V gene's germline CDR1 is DFQATT and CDR2 SNEGSKA (reference sequence). The CDR3 is 13 residues long. The CDR3, as DNA: TGCAGTGCGGCCGGGACAGGGAATGAAAAACTGTTTTTT. Protein product: CSAAGTGNEKLFF.

This clonotype was seen a few times. The chain has TRBV7-2 and TRBJ2-7, with D perhaps TRBD2 (6 bases). This CDR3 has 14 residues. Germline-derived CDR1 and CDR2 are SGHTA and FQGNSA. Trimming took 4 bases from V and 0 from J, leaving 10 bases between them. CDR3 residues: CASSYRDSSYEQYF. CDR3 nucleotide sequence: TGTGCCAGCAGCTACCGGGACTCCTCCTACGAGCAGTACTTC.

This chain uses TRBV7-9 with TRBJ2-4; TRBD2 aligns across 9 bases. CDR3 length: 16 residues. V lost 2 bases to trimming and J lost 2 bases; unmatched junction nucleotides: 4. CDR1 is SEHNR and CDR2 is FQNEAQ in the germline V gene (reference sequence). The CDR3 nucleotides read TGTGCCAGCAGCTTACCTAGCGGGAATTCCAAAAACATTCAGTACTTC. It specifies CASSLPSGNSKNIQYF.

The chain carries TRBV10-3 and TRBJ2-5; TRBD2 agrees at 16 bases. Matching the DNA end better, TRBJ2-1 makes the J call doubtful. Germline loops: CDR1 ENHRY, CDR2 SYGVKD. This CDR3 region has 16 residues. CDR3 amino acids: CAISQGLAGGLDEQFF. The CDR3 nucleotides are TGTGCCATCAGTCAGGGACTAGCGGGAGGGCTGGATGAGCAGTTCTTC.

The V and J genes are TRBV5-1 and TRBJ2-1; D perhaps matches TRBD1 (6 bases). Trimming removed 4 bases from V and 0 bases from J, with 17 bases in between. Germline CDR1 is SGHRS and CDR2 is YFSETQ. CDR3 length: 17 amino acids. In DNA, the CDR3 is TGCGCCAGCAGCCCTACCGGGACATCGAGCTCCTACAATGAGCAGTTCTTC. Protein product: CASSPTGTSSSYNEQFF.

The chain couples TRBV12-3 or TRBV12-4 to TRBJ2-5, with D perhaps being TRBD1 or TRBD2 (5 bases each). The CDR3 totals 12 residues. V lost 4 bases and J lost 13, with 16 bases in between. The CDR3 DNA reads TGTGCCAGCAGTTATGGGGACGGCCGAGGGTACTTC. This encodes CASSYGDGRGYF.

At least ten counts were recorded for this clonotype. The gene calls are TRBV6-5 and TRBJ2-7; D perhaps matches TRBD2 (7 bases). Germline V gives CDR1 MNHEY, CDR2 SVGAGI. This CDR3 has 17 residues. V lost 0 bases and J lost 0, with 15 bases in between. In DNA, the CDR3 is TGTGCCAGCAGTTACTCCCCGGGGGGCAGGGTCTCCTACGAGCAGTACTTC. As protein: CASSYSPGGRVSYEQYF.